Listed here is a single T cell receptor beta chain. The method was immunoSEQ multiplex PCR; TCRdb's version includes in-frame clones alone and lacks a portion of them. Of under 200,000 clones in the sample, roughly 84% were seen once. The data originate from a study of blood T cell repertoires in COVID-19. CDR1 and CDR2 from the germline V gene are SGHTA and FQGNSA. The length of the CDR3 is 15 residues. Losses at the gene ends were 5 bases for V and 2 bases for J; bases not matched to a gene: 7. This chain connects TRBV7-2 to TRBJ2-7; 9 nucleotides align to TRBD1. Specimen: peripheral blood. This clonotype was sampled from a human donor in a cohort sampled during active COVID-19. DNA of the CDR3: TGTGCCAGCAGCCACCCGGGACAGGGCCCCTACGAGCAGTACTTC. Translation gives CASSHPGQGPYEQYF.